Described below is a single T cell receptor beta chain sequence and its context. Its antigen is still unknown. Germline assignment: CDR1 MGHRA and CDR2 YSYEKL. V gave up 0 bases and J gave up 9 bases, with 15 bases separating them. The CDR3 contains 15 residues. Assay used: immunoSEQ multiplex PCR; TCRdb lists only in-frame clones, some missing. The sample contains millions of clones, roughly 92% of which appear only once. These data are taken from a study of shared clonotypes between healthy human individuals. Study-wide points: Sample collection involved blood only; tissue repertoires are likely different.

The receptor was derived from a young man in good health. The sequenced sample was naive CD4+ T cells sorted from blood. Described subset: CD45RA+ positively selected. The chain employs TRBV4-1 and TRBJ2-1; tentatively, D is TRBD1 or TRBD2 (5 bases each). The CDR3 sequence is CASSQDGGGRLEQFF. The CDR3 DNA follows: TGCGCCAGCAGCCAAGATGGGGGTGGTCGACTTGAGCAGTTCTTC.